This TCR beta chain was recovered during a study of T cell repertoires in aging, cancer and after chemotherapy. Turning to the study itself: Pre- and post-chemotherapy samples were paired from glioblastoma patients treated with temozolomide-based therapy. The study's findings and limits: The repertoire data cannot show anything about immunological memory following chemotherapy. Compared with age-matched healthy donors, untreated hematological or solid cancer patients showed higher blood TCR clonality.

Per the germline V gene, CDR1 is SGDLS and CDR2 is YYNGEE. Trimming cost V 4 bases and J 6 bases, with 16 bases left between them. CDR3 size: 15 residues. A note on this clonotype: As yet, its antigen is unknown.

The template was genomic DNA from peripheral blood, not RNA. Rearranged V-D-J TRB sequences were amplified with a mixed TRB-A/B primer pool. A single record per CDR3 protein comes from TCRdb applying MiXCR to the multiplex PCR reads. The sample shows over 2,500 distinct CDR3 sequences, about 45% of them seen only once. This TCR was sampled from a human donor with a solid tumor. The chain links TRBV9 to TRBJ1-4; the D gene is possibly TRBD1 (6 bases). The sample was blood. The CDR3 loop is CASSNIHGGDEKLFF. Written as DNA, the CDR3 is TGTGCCAGCAGCAATATACACGGGGGCGATGAAAAACTGTTTTTT.